One and the same sample provided the 25 T cell receptor beta chains below, sequenced in a study of T cells in Graves' hyperthyroidism and ophthalmopathy (dated by TCRdb to the late 2010s). The library was made by multiplex PCR. The run used an Illumina HiSeq 2000. Amplification of TCR beta CDR3 regions was carried out from RNA transcripts. For the first round of RT-PCR on the TCR CDR3, the HTBI primer set was used together with the Qiagen OneStep RT-PCR kit. Using fastp trimming at Q25 and MiXCR clonotype assembly, TCRdb reanalyzed the public sequencing data and kept in-frame beta chains. Every entry covers one CDR3 protein and lists the most common genes and DNA from its rows. The sample profile shows about 400,000 distinct CDR3 sequences; 15% to 19% of them were found once. About a quarter of the sample is taken by the ten largest. Sample: blood. These receptors came from a woman under 30 with Graves' hyperthyroidism that later progressed to Graves' ophthalmopathy.

This chain uses TRBV15 with TRBJ2-7, with D perhaps TRBD2 (6 bases). Germline CDR1 reads LNHNV; CDR2 reads YYDKDF (reference sequence). The CDR3 spans 16 residues. V was trimmed by 2 bases and J by 0 bases, leaving 14 bases between them. CDR3: CATSRPPGVNSYEQYF. Written as DNA, the CDR3 is TGTGCCACCAGCAGACCCCCGGGGGTAAACTCCTACGAGCAGTACTTC.

Ten or more counts support this clonotype. The chain uses TRBV27 and TRBJ2-3; 8 bases fit TRBD1. The CDR3 length is 15 residues. CDR1 and CDR2 (germline): MNHEY, SMNVEV (reference sequence). The junction had 7 bases not matched to a gene; V was cut back by 6 bases and J by 2 bases. The DNA of the CDR3 is TGTGCCAGCAGGGAGGACAGGGAAAACACAGATACGCAGTATTTT. The encoded protein is CASREDRENTDTQYF.

This clonotype was seen repeatedly, ten times or more. The chain joins TRBV2 to TRBJ2-2; no clear D gene. The V end was cut by 5 bases, the J end by 1 base, with 5 bases between. The germline V gene encodes CDR1 SNHLY and CDR2 FYNNEI. The CDR3 runs 13 residues. CDR3 sequence (DNA): TGTGCCAGCAGTTCCGAGAACACCGGGGAGCTGTTTTTT. Protein: CASSSENTGELFF.

This clonotype was found a few times. The J gene is TRBJ2-4, the V gene TRBV20-1, with TRBD2 matching 7 bases. V shed 6 bases and J 2 bases; nucleotides not matched to a gene: 19. Germline V CDR1 and CDR2: DFQATT, SNEGSKA (reference sequence). The length of the CDR3 is 18 residues. For the CDR3, the DNA is TGCAGTGCCAAACTTAGCGGGCCCCGAGAGGGGTCCAAAAACATTCAGTACTTC. Protein product: CSAKLSGPREGSKNIQYF.

This clonotype was recorded a few times. J is TRBJ1-6 and V is TRBV28; D remains ambiguous. The germline V and J ends were trimmed by 6 bases and 10 bases, with 25 bases remaining between them. Per the germline V gene, CDR1 is MDHEN and CDR2 is SYDVKM. This CDR3 comprises 17 residues. CDR3 residues: CASRALVTTLSWSPLHF. The CDR3, as DNA: TGTGCCAGCAGAGCCCTCGTTACCACTCTGAGTTGGTCACCCCTCCACTTT.

This clonotype was seen ten or more times. The CDR3 sequence is CATRAYEQYF. The CDR3 nucleotides are TGTGCCACAAGGGCCTACGAGCAGTACTTC. This chain joins TRBV2 and TRBJ2-7; D not resolved. V lost 10 bases to trimming and J lost 2 bases, with 6 bases between them. CDR1 is SNHLY, CDR2 FYNNEI, per germline. The length of the CDR3 is 10 residues.

This clonotype occurred once. The chain uses TRBV28 and TRBJ1-2; D may be TRBD1 (6 bases). The V end was cut by 2 bases, the J end by 5 bases, with 12 bases between. Germline values: CDR1 MDHEN, CDR2 SYDVKM. The length of the CDR3 is 14 residues. CDR3 sequence: CASSLGGAHYGYTF. The DNA for the CDR3 is TGTGCCAGCAGTTTAGGGGGGGCGCATTATGGCTACACCTTC.

This clonotype was observed many times. The chain carries TRBV7-9 and TRBJ1-2; the D gene is possibly TRBD1 (5 bases). The ends were cut back, 1 base at V and 5 bases at J, with 8 bases in the middle. The CDR3 is made up of 13 amino acids. Germline CDR1 SEHNR, CDR2 FQNEAQ (reference sequence). The CDR3 DNA sequence: TGTGCCAGCAGCTTAGGGCGACAGTATGGCTACACCTTC. Translation: CASSLGRQYGYTF.

The V and J genes are TRBV7-9 and TRBJ1-1; D is possibly TRBD1 (6 bases). Germline loops: CDR1 SEHNR, CDR2 FQNEAQ (reference sequence). V lost 7 bases to trimming and J lost 5 bases, with 14 bases between them. The CDR3 runs 13 residues. The DNA of the CDR3 is TGTGCCAGCACGTTGGGGGGCGCGACTGAAGCTTTCTTT. It encodes CASTLGGATEAFF. The complete variable domain, with remaining parts taken from reference TRBV7-9 and TRBJ1-1, reads DTGVSQNPRHKITKRGQNVTFRCDPISEHNRLYWYRQTLGQGPEFLTYFQNEAQLEKSRLLSDRFSAERPKGSFSTLEIQRTEQGDSAMYLCASTLGGATEAFFGQGTRLTVV.

This clonotype was found many times. V is TRBV18 and J is TRBJ1-1; D may be TRBD1 (6 bases). Trimming removed 0 bases from V and 1 base from J, with 12 bases in between. The CDR3 covers 16 residues. Per the germline V gene, CDR1 is KGHSH and CDR2 is LQKENI. CDR3 nucleotides: TGTGCCAGCTCACCACCGGGGGCTCCCGAGAACACTGAAGCTTTCTTT. Its protein product is CASSPPGAPENTEAFF.

This chain uses TRBV20-1 with TRBJ2-4; 7 positions match TRBD1. Germline V CDR1 and CDR2: DFQATT, SNEGSKA (reference sequence). The CDR3 contains 13 residues. With V trimmed by 6 bases and J by 6 bases, 8 bases remained unmatched. The CDR3 DNA sequence: TGCAGTGCGGAAGGCAGGGGGATAAACATTCAGTACTTC. This codes for CSAEGRGINIQYF.

The sample holds many counts of this clonotype. The chain recombines TRBV28 with TRBJ2-5, with no clear D. Germline lookup yields CDR1 MDHEN and CDR2 SYDVKM. The CDR3 spans 13 residues. V was cut by 7 bases and J by 4 bases, with 13 bases left in between. CDR3 coding DNA: TGTGCCAGCACCCCGGGCGCGGTAGAGACCCAGTACTTC. Translated: CASTPGAVETQYF. The full variable domain, rest sourced from reference TRBV28 and TRBJ2-5, is DVKVTQSSRYLVKRTGEKVFLECVQDMDHENMFWYRQDPGLGLRLIYFSYDVKMKEKGDIPEGYSVSREKKERFSLILESASTNQTSMYLCASTPGAVETQYFGPGTRLLVL.

The chain couples TRBV19 to TRBJ1-5, with D possibly being TRBD1 (5 bases). CDR1 LNHDA and CDR2 SQIVND come from the germline V gene (reference sequence). V was shortened by 5 bases and J by 3 bases, with 17 bases between the two germline ends. The CDR3 covers 16 residues. CDR3 DNA sequence: TGTGCCAGTAGTGGTATACAGGCGTTTGCCAATCAGCCCCAGCATTTT. Translating it yields CASSGIQAFANQPQHF.

Only a few counts were recorded for this clonotype. The CDR3 loop reads CASSIWGTGEREQYF. DNA of the CDR3: TGTGCCAGCTCAATTTGGGGGACAGGGGAACGCGAGCAGTACTTC. The J gene is TRBJ2-7, the V gene TRBV12-3 or TRBV12-4; TRBD1 matches 10 bases. Trimming took 8 bases from V and 6 from J; bases not matched to a gene: 13. CDR3 size: 15 residues.

The chain combines TRBV9 with TRBJ2-5; 14 bases align to TRBD2. From germline, CDR1 is SGDLS and CDR2 YYNGEE. This CDR3 has 19 amino acids. J gave up 4 bases and V 2 bases, and 13 bases lay outside the gene matches. The CDR3 DNA is TGTGCCAGCAGCGTTAACCAGGGGACTAGCGGGAGACAGGGAGAGACCCAGTACTTC. Translation: CASSVNQGTSGRQGETQYF.

This clonotype was detected ten times or more. The genes are TRBV6-1 and TRBJ2-6, with D hard to call. The V gene lost 6 bases and the J gene lost 3 bases, with 12 bases spanning the gap. CDR1 MNHNS and CDR2 SASEGT come from the germline V gene. This CDR3 spans 15 amino acids. In DNA form, the CDR3 reads TGTGCCAGCAGAGCCTTAGGGTATGGGGCCAACGTCCTGACTTTC. Translating gives CASRALGYGANVLTF.

The V call is TRBV4-1, the J call TRBJ1-1; 7 nucleotides agree with TRBD1. CDR1 is MGHRA, CDR2 YSYEKL, per germline. The CDR3 is 14 residues long. V trimming: 2 bases; J trimming: 2 bases; junction bases outside the gene matches: 2. The CDR3 here is CASSQHRGNTEAFF. The CDR3 nucleotides are TGCGCCAGCAGCCAACACAGGGGAAACACTGAAGCTTTCTTT.

This chain joins TRBV2 and TRBJ1-2; D remains ambiguous. The CDR3 length is 15 residues. Germline CDR1 SNHLY, CDR2 FYNNEI. V shed 3 bases and J shed 7 bases, with 18 bases lying between them. The chain's CDR3 is CASSDWVRGYSGYTF. Written as DNA, the CDR3 is TGTGCCAGCAGTGATTGGGTCCGTGGCTATTCTGGCTACACCTTC.

This CDR3 reads CASSLKGFSGNTIYF. The CDR3 DNA reads as TGTGCCAGCAGCTTAAAAGGGTTCTCTGGAAACACCATATATTTT. The genes are TRBV7-8 and TRBJ1-3, with D unresolved. The germline V and J ends were trimmed by 2 bases and 0 bases, with 8 bases remaining between them. The germline V gene has CDR1 SGHVS and CDR2 FQNEAQ. The CDR3 sequence is 15 residues long.

This clonotype was seen more than once but under ten times. V gene TRBV20-1 combines with J gene TRBJ2-1; the D gene is possibly TRBD2 (5 bases). V lost 0 bases and J 5 bases, leaving 23 bases between the germline ends. Germline CDR1 DFQATT, CDR2 SNEGSKA (reference sequence). This CDR3 is built from 18 residues. CDR3 DNA sequence: TGCAGTGCTAGAGATCGTGAGGACTTCCCTTCTCCACACAATGAGCAGTTCTTC. The encoded protein is CSARDREDFPSPHNEQFF.

The sample holds a few counts of this clonotype. V gene TRBV6-1 combines with J gene TRBJ2-1, with 7 bases matching TRBD1. V gave up 7 bases and J gave up 9 bases; unmatched junction bases: 21. The CDR3 covers 17 residues. CDR1 and CDR2 (germline): MNHNS, SASEGT. The CDR3 sequence: CASTPSETGPQYGEQFF. The CDR3 DNA sequence: TGTGCCAGCACCCCCAGCGAGACAGGGCCGCAATACGGTGAGCAGTTCTTC.

This clonotype was seen a handful of times. The gene calls are TRBV20-1 and TRBJ1-6, with D possibly TRBD1 on 6 matching bases. There are 15 residues in the CDR3. The V and J ends lost 0 bases and 4 bases respectively, with 10 bases between them. From germline, CDR1 is DFQATT and CDR2 SNEGSKA (reference sequence). Written as DNA, the CDR3 is TGCAGTGCTAGAGATCGGCAGGGGTATAATTCACCCCTCCACTTT. This encodes CSARDRQGYNSPLHF.

This clonotype was seen a few times. V usage is TRBV18 and J usage is TRBJ2-2; D gene uncertain. The V end was cut by 2 bases, the J end by 7 bases, with 20 bases between. This CDR3 contains 17 residues. Germline assignment: CDR1 KGHSH and CDR2 LQKENI. CDR3 sequence reads: CASSPSWARGLIGELFF. CDR3 coding DNA: TGTGCCAGCTCACCATCTTGGGCCAGAGGTCTAATCGGGGAGCTGTTTTTT.

In this sample, this clonotype turned up many times. V is TRBV7-9 and J is TRBJ2-1, with D tentatively TRBD2 (6 bases). CDR3 size: 16 residues. The germline gives CDR1 SEHNR, CDR2 FQNEAQ (reference sequence). Trimming removed 7 bases from V and 6 bases from J, with 22 bases in between. Written as DNA, the CDR3 is TGTGCCAGCAACTTCTGGGGCGGGAAGCCGGGCAATGAGCAGTTCTTC. Translation gives CASNFWGGKPGNEQFF.

In its sample, this clonotype was seen once. No conserved phenylalanine or tryptophan ends this CDR3, so it is likely a read error. The chain recombines TRBV28 with TRBJ2-2, with TRBD1 identical over 10 bases. V was pared by 7 bases and J by 5 bases, with 4 bases of the junction left unmatched. This CDR3 has 14 residues. The germline V gene has CDR1 MDHEN and CDR2 SYDVKM. The CDR3 DNA follows: TGTGCCAGCACCCCGGGACAGGGGACCGGGGAGCTGTTTTCT. This gives the protein CASTPGQGTGELFS.